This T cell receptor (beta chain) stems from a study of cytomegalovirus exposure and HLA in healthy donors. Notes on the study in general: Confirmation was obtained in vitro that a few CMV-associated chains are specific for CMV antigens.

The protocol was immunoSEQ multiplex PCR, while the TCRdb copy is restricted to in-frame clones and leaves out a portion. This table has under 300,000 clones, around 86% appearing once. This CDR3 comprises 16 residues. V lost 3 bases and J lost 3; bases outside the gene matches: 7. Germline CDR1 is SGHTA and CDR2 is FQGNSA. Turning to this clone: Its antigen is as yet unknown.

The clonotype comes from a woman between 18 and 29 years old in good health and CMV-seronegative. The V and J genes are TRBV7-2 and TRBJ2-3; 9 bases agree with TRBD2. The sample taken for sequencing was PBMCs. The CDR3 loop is CASSFQAGGATDTQYF. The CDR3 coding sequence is TGTGCCAGCAGCTTCCAAGCGGGGGGCGCTACAGATACGCAGTATTTT.